This record covers a single TCR beta chain. Its specificity is not known. The sample is drawn from a study of beta chain features in type 1 diabetes. Points from the study as a whole: Diminished insertions and augmented deletions at VDJ junctions characterized type 1 diabetes patients. Patients with Type 1 diabetes showed moderately but significantly shorter TCRB CDR3s in all four CD4+ subsets.

The CDR3 is 19 residues long. V lost 5 bases, J lost 0 bases, and 11 bases stayed unmatched. Per the germline V gene, CDR1 is SGHVS and CDR2 is FQNEAQ. Purity of each sorted population was above 98%. As every portion of the isolated RNA was reverse transcribed, the sequencing read expressed TCRB transcripts. Method: immunoSEQ multiplex PCR; TCRdb's copy keeps in-frame clones and lacks some. The sample yields 330,000 or so clones, over 10% seen once. The sequenced material came from naive CD4+ T cells from blood. The clonotype was recovered from a woman under 30 with type 1 diabetes. This chain links TRBV7-8 with TRBJ2-4; 12 bases map to TRBD2. CDR3 DNA sequence: TGTGCCAGCAGCGCTCGGAGGCTAGCGGGAGGGGTAGCCAAAAACATTCAGTACTTC. Amino acids: CASSARRLAGGVAKNIQYF.